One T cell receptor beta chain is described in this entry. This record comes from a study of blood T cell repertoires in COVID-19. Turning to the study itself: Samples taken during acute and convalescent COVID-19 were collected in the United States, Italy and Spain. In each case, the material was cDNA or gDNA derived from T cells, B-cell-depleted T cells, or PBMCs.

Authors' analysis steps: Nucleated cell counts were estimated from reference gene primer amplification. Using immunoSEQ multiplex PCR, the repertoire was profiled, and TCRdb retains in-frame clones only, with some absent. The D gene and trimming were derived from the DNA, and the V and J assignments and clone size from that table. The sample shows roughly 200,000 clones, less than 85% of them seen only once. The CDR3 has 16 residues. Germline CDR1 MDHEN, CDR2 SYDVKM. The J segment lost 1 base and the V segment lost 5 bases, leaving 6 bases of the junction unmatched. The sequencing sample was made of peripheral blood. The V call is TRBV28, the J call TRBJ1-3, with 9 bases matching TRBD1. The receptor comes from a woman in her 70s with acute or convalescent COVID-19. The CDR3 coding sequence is TGTGCCAGCAGTGGGGGACAGGGCCTATCTGGAAACACCATATATTTT. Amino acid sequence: CASSGGQGLSGNTIYF.